The entry that follows covers one T cell receptor beta chain sequence. Its matching antigen is unknown. A much larger clone sits a single nucleotide away, making a read error possible. The record originates from a study of shared clonotypes between healthy human individuals. Study-wide findings and caveats: Around 5% of naive CD4 clonotypes were common to four donors.

Running of the assay took place at deep level. Each sorted subset replicate got 200 ng genomic DNA, around 29,000 genomes. This table comes from immunoSEQ multiplex PCR, and its TCRdb copy is limited to in-frame clones, with some not included. The repertoire holds under 1,100,000 clones, with 60% to 80% as singletons. Trimming removed 6 bases from V and 7 bases from J; junction bases left unmatched: 0. This CDR3 comprises 12 residues. The chain uses TRBV6-7 and TRBJ1-6; 7 positions match TRBD1. TRBV6-7 is given ORF status, its function remaining uncertain. The sequencing input was memory CD4+ T cells sorted from blood. Indicated subset: CD45RA-negative fraction. The source of this sequence is a man between 18 and 35 years old in good health. Here the CDR3 DNA reads TGTGCCAGCAGGGACAGGAATTCACCCCTCCACTTT. This translates into CASRDRNSPLHF.